This TCR beta chain originates from a study of CD8 T cells in Susac syndrome. Notes on this clonotype: Its target is not known.

With random hexamers, roughly 0.45 to 1 ug RNA was reverse transcribed. The CDR3 of TCR beta was amplified by immunoSEQ multiplex PCR across 54 Vbeta and 13 Jbeta. TCRdb re-called the immunoSEQ multiplex PCR reads with MiXCR, one entry per CDR3 protein. The table lists 350,000 to 550,000 distinct CDR3 sequences, around 85% of them singletons, with under 0.15% in the top ten. The CDR3 covers 14 residues. CDR1 and CDR2 (germline): MNHEY, SVGEGT. V lost 0 bases, J lost 13 bases, and 5 bases stayed unmatched. Whole-study results and caveats: The study recognized that its TCR sequencing and HLA analysis covered a relatively small number of individuals.

CD8+ and CD4+ T cells circulating in blood were sequenced for TCR beta. TEMRA cells were FACS-enriched, and CD8+ and CD4+ T cells were isolated negatively. The chain is built from TRBV6-2 or TRBV6-3 and TRBJ2-1, with 11 bases fitting TRBD2. The receptor was isolated from a human donor with multiple sclerosis. The sequenced sample consisted of CD8+ T cells from PBMCs. This CDR3 is CASSYSTSGAEQFF. CDR3 bases: TGTGCCAGCAGTTACTCGACTAGCGGGGCGGAACAGTTCTTC.